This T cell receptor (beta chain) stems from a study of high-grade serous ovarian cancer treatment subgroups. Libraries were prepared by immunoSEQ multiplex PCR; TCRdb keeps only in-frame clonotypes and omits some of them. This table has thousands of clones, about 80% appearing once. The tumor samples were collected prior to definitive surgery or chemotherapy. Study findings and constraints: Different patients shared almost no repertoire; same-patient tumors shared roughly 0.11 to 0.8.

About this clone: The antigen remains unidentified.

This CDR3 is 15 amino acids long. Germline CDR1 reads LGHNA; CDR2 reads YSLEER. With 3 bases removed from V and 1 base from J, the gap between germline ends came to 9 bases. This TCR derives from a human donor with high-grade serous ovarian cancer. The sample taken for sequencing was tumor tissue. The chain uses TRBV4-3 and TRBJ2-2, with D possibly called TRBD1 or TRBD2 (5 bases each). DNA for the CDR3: TGCGCCAGCAGCCACGGGACCGTGAACACCGGGGAGCTGTTTTTT. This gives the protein CASSHGTVNTGELFF.